These T cell receptor beta chains were read from a single sample in a study of early T cells in non-severe SARS-CoV-2 infection. TCRdb passed the 5' RACE reads through MiXCR, listing each CDR3 protein once. The sample lists around 50,000 distinct CDR3 sequences; about an eighth were seen once. The specimen was whole blood. Receptor source: an adult who was a healthcare worker with PCR-confirmed SARS-CoV-2 infection or an uninfected control (not recorded which). CDR3s include the opening cysteine and the closing phenylalanine or tryptophan. A D gene is named only where the DNA matches it firmly. A clone size is listed for some rows: how often the clone was seen (once, few, many), or a class if it is expanded.

v_gene: TRBV3-1; d_gene: TRBD2; abundance: many; j_gene: TRBJ2-3; CDR3nt: TGTGCCAGCAGCCAAGACTTAAGCGGGAGGACAGATACGCAGTATTTT; CDR3aa: CASSQDLSGRTDTQYF
v_gene: TRBV20-1; d_gene: TRBD2; abundance: few; j_gene: TRBJ2-1; CDR3nt: TGCAGTGCTAGCGTTCTAGCGGCCCCAGGGAATGAGCAGTTCTTC; CDR3aa: CSASVLAAPGNEQFF
v_gene: TRBV7-6; d_gene: .; abundance: .; j_gene: TRBJ2-3; CDR3nt: TGTGCCAGCAGGCAGATTGGGGGGATGGATACGCAGTATTTT; CDR3aa: CASRQIGGMDTQYF
v_gene: TRBV2; d_gene: TRBD1; abundance: many; j_gene: TRBJ1-5; CDR3nt: TGTGCCAGCAGGGACAGGCCCAATCAGCCCCAGCATTTT; CDR3aa: CASRDRPNQPQHF
v_gene: TRBV20-1; d_gene: .; abundance: .; j_gene: TRBJ1-1; CDR3nt: TGCAGTGCTAGAGATGGTAGGGAGGTCACTGAAGCTTTCTTT; CDR3aa: CSARDGREVTEAFF
v_gene: TRBV2; d_gene: TRBD2; abundance: .; j_gene: TRBJ2-5; CDR3nt: TGTGCCAGCACAGGACTAGCCGTTGAGACCCAGTACTTC; CDR3aa: CASTGLAVETQYF
v_gene: TRBV2; d_gene: .; abundance: few; j_gene: TRBJ2-1; CDR3nt: TGTGCCAGCAGGGTTACTGGATACAATGAGCAGTTCTTC; CDR3aa: CASRVTGYNEQFF
v_gene: TRBV2; d_gene: TRBD1; abundance: .; j_gene: TRBJ2-7; CDR3nt: TGTGCCAGCATCCTAAGCAAGGCAGGGGGCCACGAGCAGTACTTC; CDR3aa: CASILSKAGGHEQYF
v_gene: TRBV7-9; d_gene: TRBD2; abundance: few; j_gene: TRBJ2-7; CDR3nt: TGTGCCAGCAGCTTAGTGGCGGGAGTTCACGAGCAGTACTTC; CDR3aa: CASSLVAGVHEQYF
v_gene: TRBV28; d_gene: .; abundance: few; j_gene: TRBJ1-1; CDR3nt: TGTGCCACCTCTTTGGCAGGGTTGAACACTGAAGCTTTCTTT; CDR3aa: CATSLAGLNTEAFF
v_gene: TRBV7-7; d_gene: .; abundance: .; j_gene: TRBJ1-1; CDR3nt: TGTGCCAGCAGCTCCAACACGAACACTGAAGCTTTCTTT; CDR3aa: CASSSNTNTEAFF
v_gene: TRBV10-3; d_gene: .; abundance: many; j_gene: TRBJ1-6; CDR3nt: TGTGCCATCAGTGAGTCGACAGGAACGAGCTCCTATAATTCACCCCTCCACTTT; CDR3aa: CAISESTGTSSYNSPLHF
v_gene: TRBV6-1; d_gene: TRBD2; abundance: many; j_gene: TRBJ2-3; CDR3nt: TGTGCCAGCGGGGGACTAGCGGGATCAGATACGCAGTATTTT; CDR3aa: CASGGLAGSDTQYF
v_gene: TRBV5-1; d_gene: .; abundance: .; j_gene: TRBJ1-4; CDR3nt: TGCGCCAGCAGGCCTTCAGCAACTAATGAAAAACTGTTTTTT; CDR3aa: CASRPSATNEKLFF
v_gene: TRBV5-1; d_gene: TRBD1; abundance: few; j_gene: TRBJ1-1; CDR3nt: TGCGCCAGCAGCTTGCAGGGACAGGGCACCGAGGCTTTCTTT; CDR3aa: CASSLQGQGTEAFF
v_gene: TRBV20-1; d_gene: .; abundance: few; j_gene: TRBJ2-7; CDR3nt: TGCAGTGCTAGAGCTCCGTCTCAAGCTCGGTCCCTCTCCTACGAGCAGTACTTC; CDR3aa: CSARAPSQARSLSYEQYF
v_gene: TRBV7-8; d_gene: TRBD2; abundance: medium-sized; j_gene: TRBJ2-2; CDR3nt: TGTGCCAGCAGCGCTTTAGCGGGAGGTGTTGGCGGGGAGCTGTTTTTT; CDR3aa: CASSALAGGVGGELFF
v_gene: TRBV12-2; d_gene: .; abundance: medium-sized; j_gene: TRBJ1-5; CDR3nt: TGTGCAAGTCGCCGAGGAAGACAGGGTCCCCATCAGCCCCAGCATTTT; CDR3aa: CASRRGRQGPHQPQHF
v_gene: TRBV7-8; d_gene: TRBD1; abundance: many; j_gene: TRBJ2-7; CDR3nt: TGTGCCAGCAGCTGGGACAGGCAGTCCGAGCAGTACTTC; CDR3aa: CASSWDRQSEQYF
v_gene: TRBV7-2; d_gene: TRBD2; abundance: many; j_gene: TRBJ2-4; CDR3nt: TGTGCCAGCAGCCCGGGAGGGCCGGTTCAAAACATTCAGTACTTC; CDR3aa: CASSPGGPVQNIQYF
v_gene: TRBV27; d_gene: TRBD2; abundance: many; j_gene: TRBJ2-7; CDR3nt: TGTGCCAGCAGTCCTCCGGGACTAGCCGACTACGAGCAGTACTTC; CDR3aa: CASSPPGLADYEQYF
v_gene: TRBV3-1; d_gene: TRBD2; abundance: .; j_gene: TRBJ2-7; CDR3nt: TGTGCCAGCAGCCTCCGACTAGCGGGGGACTCCTACGAGCAGTACTTC; CDR3aa: CASSLRLAGDSYEQYF
v_gene: TRBV27; d_gene: .; abundance: many; j_gene: TRBJ2-1; CDR3nt: TGTGCCAGCAGTTTAGGCGGGATCGGTAAGAATGAGCAGTTCTTC; CDR3aa: CASSLGGIGKNEQFF
v_gene: TRBV3-1; d_gene: .; abundance: .; j_gene: TRBJ2-3; CDR3nt: TGTGCCAGCAGCGCCCGGGGCACAGATACGCAGTATTTT; CDR3aa: CASSARGTDTQYF
v_gene: TRBV30; d_gene: .; abundance: .; j_gene: TRBJ2-7; CDR3nt: TGTGCCCGGAGTGTACGGGGAAGCGAGCAGTACTTC; CDR3aa: CARSVRGSEQYF
v_gene: TRBV5-4; d_gene: .; abundance: .; j_gene: TRBJ2-3; CDR3nt: TGTGCCAGCAGCTGGGGTATCGTAGCGGCTAGCACAGATACGCAGTATTTT; CDR3aa: CASSWGIVAASTDTQYF
v_gene: TRBV12-3/TRBV12-4; d_gene: .; abundance: few; j_gene: TRBJ2-5; CDR3nt: TGTGCCAGCAGTTTATTAGCAGGGGAGCTTGGGGCCCAGTACTTC; CDR3aa: CASSLLAGELGAQYF
v_gene: TRBV3-1; d_gene: .; abundance: many; j_gene: TRBJ2-7; CDR3nt: TGTGCCAGCAGCCAGCTTACTCAGAACCACGAGCAGTACTTC; CDR3aa: CASSQLTQNHEQYF
v_gene: TRBV20-1; d_gene: .; abundance: .; j_gene: TRBJ2-5; CDR3nt: TGCAGTGCTAGAGATCCCCAACGGAGCCAAGAGACCCAGTACTTC; CDR3aa: CSARDPQRSQETQYF
v_gene: TRBV2; d_gene: .; abundance: many; j_gene: TRBJ1-5; CDR3nt: TGTGCCAGCAGTGAAAACCGGGACACCTCCCCCCAGCATTTT; CDR3aa: CASSENRDTSPQHF
v_gene: TRBV15; d_gene: .; abundance: many; j_gene: TRBJ2-7; CDR3nt: TGTGCCACCAGCAGAGATTTAAGTAGTTCCTACGAGCAGTACTTC; CDR3aa: CATSRDLSSSYEQYF
v_gene: TRBV27; d_gene: TRBD2; abundance: few; j_gene: TRBJ2-7; CDR3nt: TGTGCCAGCAGTTTATATGGCGGGAGCTACGAGCAGTACTTC; CDR3aa: CASSLYGGSYEQYF
v_gene: TRBV10-3; d_gene: .; abundance: many; j_gene: TRBJ2-2; CDR3nt: TGTGCCATCAGAAGAGCGGAGGGGGTAACCGGGGAGCTGTTTTTT; CDR3aa: CAIRRAEGVTGELFF
v_gene: TRBV20-1; d_gene: .; abundance: few; j_gene: TRBJ2-7; CDR3nt: TGCAGTGCCCCAACGGGCCACTCCTACGAGCAGTACTTC; CDR3aa: CSAPTGHSYEQYF
v_gene: TRBV19; d_gene: .; abundance: many; j_gene: TRBJ1-2; CDR3nt: TGTGCCAGTAGTGAACCTGACAGGTACGGCTATGGCTACACCTTC; CDR3aa: CASSEPDRYGYGYTF
v_gene: TRBV9; d_gene: TRBD2; abundance: .; j_gene: TRBJ2-3; CDR3nt: TGTGCCAGCAGCGGAGGCATCGGGACTAGCGAGTATACGCAGTATTTT; CDR3aa: CASSGGIGTSEYTQYF
v_gene: TRBV11-2; d_gene: TRBD2; abundance: .; j_gene: TRBJ2-5; CDR3nt: TGTGCCAGCAGCCCACGGAGGACTAGCGGGAGCCTGGAGACCCAGTACTTC; CDR3aa: CASSPRRTSGSLETQYF
v_gene: TRBV29-1; d_gene: .; abundance: .; j_gene: TRBJ1-2; CDR3nt: TGCAGCGTTGAAACGGCTGAAGGTGGCTATGGCTACACCTTC; CDR3aa: CSVETAEGGYGYTF
v_gene: TRBV20-1; d_gene: .; abundance: .; j_gene: TRBJ2-2; CDR3nt: TGCAGTGCTAGAATCCCTAGCTTGGGGGAGCTGTTTTTT; CDR3aa: CSARIPSLGELFF
v_gene: TRBV29-1; d_gene: .; abundance: .; j_gene: TRBJ2-3; CDR3nt: TGCAGCGTCGACAGGAGCACAGATACGCAGTATTTT; CDR3aa: CSVDRSTDTQYF
v_gene: TRBV6-5; d_gene: TRBD1; abundance: .; j_gene: TRBJ2-7; CDR3nt: TGTGCCAGCAGTCTGGGGGGGACAGGGAGATACGAGCAGTACTTC; CDR3aa: CASSLGGTGRYEQYF
v_gene: TRBV7-8; d_gene: TRBD1; abundance: .; j_gene: TRBJ2-3; CDR3nt: TGTGCCAGCAGCTTACAGGGGGCAGATACGCAGTATTTT; CDR3aa: CASSLQGADTQYF
v_gene: TRBV5-1; d_gene: TRBD1; abundance: many; j_gene: TRBJ2-1; CDR3nt: TGCGCCAGCATCCCTTCCGGGACAGGGGAGAGGAATGAGCAGTTCTTC; CDR3aa: CASIPSGTGERNEQFF
v_gene: TRBV5-4; d_gene: .; abundance: .; j_gene: TRBJ2-3; CDR3nt: TGTGCCAGCAGCCAAACGGTGGGGGGACCTAGCACAGATACGCAGTATTTT; CDR3aa: CASSQTVGGPSTDTQYF
v_gene: TRBV20-1; d_gene: .; abundance: few; j_gene: TRBJ2-3; CDR3nt: TGCAGTGCTAGGGGGGAAATCCGGGTCACAGATACGCAGTATTTT; CDR3aa: CSARGEIRVTDTQYF
v_gene: TRBV30; d_gene: TRBD1; abundance: .; j_gene: TRBJ1-4; CDR3nt: TGTGCCTGGAGCCCCTCGACCTTTAGTAGGGGGCGAAAACTGTTTTTT; CDR3aa: CAWSPSTFSRGRKLFF
v_gene: TRBV5-1; d_gene: .; abundance: .; j_gene: TRBJ1-2; CDR3nt: TGCGTCAGCAGCTCGACAGACAACTATGGCTACACCTTC; CDR3aa: CVSSSTDNYGYTF
v_gene: TRBV5-1; d_gene: .; abundance: few; j_gene: TRBJ1-5; CDR3nt: TGCGCCAGCAGCTTAGGGGGAAGAGATCAGCCCCAGCATTTT; CDR3aa: CASSLGGRDQPQHF
v_gene: TRBV28; d_gene: TRBD1; abundance: few; j_gene: TRBJ1-1; CDR3nt: TGTGCCAGCAAATCGGGACAGTGGGGCACTGAAGCTTTCTTT; CDR3aa: CASKSGQWGTEAFF
v_gene: TRBV7-2; d_gene: .; abundance: few; j_gene: TRBJ2-2; CDR3nt: TGTGCCAGCAGCTTACAGACAGGGAGGGCCGGGGAGCTGTTTTTT; CDR3aa: CASSLQTGRAGELFF
v_gene: TRBV9; d_gene: .; abundance: few; j_gene: TRBJ2-7; CDR3nt: TGTGCCAGCAGCCCGGGGGCGCTGACCTACGAGCAGTACTTC; CDR3aa: CASSPGALTYEQYF
v_gene: TRBV20-1; d_gene: TRBD2; abundance: many; j_gene: TRBJ2-1; CDR3nt: TGCAGTGCTAACCTAGCGGGAGTGGGTGAGCAGTTCTTC; CDR3aa: CSANLAGVGEQFF